A single TCR beta chain is shown here with its context. The source of the sample is a study of blood T cell repertoires in COVID-19. At the level of the study: From the United States, Italy and Spain came samples of acute and convalescent COVID-19. T cells, B-cell-depleted T cells, or PBMCs provided the cDNA or gDNA that served as material.

Original analysis: Cell counts per sample came from amplifying reference gene primers. TCRdb keeps only in-frame clones here, not all; method: immunoSEQ multiplex PCR. V, J and clone size are those of that table, while D and trimming were read from the DNA. The table has 150,000 to 200,000 clones, about 86% seen once. Seattle participants joined during active infection and were tracked over time. Germline CDR1 is ENHRY and CDR2 is SYGVKD. Trimming removed 6 bases from V and 6 bases from J; junction bases left unmatched: 8. The length of the CDR3 is 14 residues. Sequenced material: peripheral blood. The receptor was derived from a woman in her seventies with COVID-19, enrolled during active disease. V and J are TRBV10-3 and TRBJ1-1; 9 bases fit TRBD1. As DNA, the CDR3 is TGTGCCATCAGCAAAGCGGGACAGGGCCCTGAAGCTTTCTTT. Its translation is CAISKAGQGPEAFF.